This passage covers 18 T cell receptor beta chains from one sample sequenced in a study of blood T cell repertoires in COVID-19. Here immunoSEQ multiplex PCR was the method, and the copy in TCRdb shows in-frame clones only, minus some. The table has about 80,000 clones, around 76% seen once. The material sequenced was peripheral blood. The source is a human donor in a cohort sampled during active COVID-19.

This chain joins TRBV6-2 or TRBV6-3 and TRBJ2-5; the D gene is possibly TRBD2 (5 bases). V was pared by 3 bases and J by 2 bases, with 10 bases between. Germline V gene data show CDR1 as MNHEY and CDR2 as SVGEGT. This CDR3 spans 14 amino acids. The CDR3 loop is CASSYTGTQETQYF. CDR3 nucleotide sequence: TGTGCCAGCAGTTATACGGGAACGCAAGAGACCCAGTACTTC.

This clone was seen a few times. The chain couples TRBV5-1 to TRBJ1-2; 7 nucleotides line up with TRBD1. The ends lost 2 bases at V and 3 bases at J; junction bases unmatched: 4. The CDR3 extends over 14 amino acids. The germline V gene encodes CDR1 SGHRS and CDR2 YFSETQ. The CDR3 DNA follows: TGCGCCAGCAGCTTTACCGGGACAGACTATGGCTACACCTTC. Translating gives CASSFTGTDYGYTF.

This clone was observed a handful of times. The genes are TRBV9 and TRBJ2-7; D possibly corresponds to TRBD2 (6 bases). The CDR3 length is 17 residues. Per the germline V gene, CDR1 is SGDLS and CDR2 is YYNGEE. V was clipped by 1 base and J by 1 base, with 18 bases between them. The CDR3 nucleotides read TGTGCCAGCAGCGTAAGTTTGCGGAGGGCCGGGTCCTACGAGCAGTACGTC. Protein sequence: CASSVSLRRAGSYEQYV.

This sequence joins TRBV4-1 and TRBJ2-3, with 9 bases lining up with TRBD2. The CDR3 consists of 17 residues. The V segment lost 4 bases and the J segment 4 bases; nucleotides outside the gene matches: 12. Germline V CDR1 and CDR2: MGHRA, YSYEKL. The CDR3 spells CASSPTPSGGTSDTQYF. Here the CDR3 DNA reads TGCGCCAGCAGCCCGACACCAAGCGGGGGGACCTCAGATACGCAGTATTTT.

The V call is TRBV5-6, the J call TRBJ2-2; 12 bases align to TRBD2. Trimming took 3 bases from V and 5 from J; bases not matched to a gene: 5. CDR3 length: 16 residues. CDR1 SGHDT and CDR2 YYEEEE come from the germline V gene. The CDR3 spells CASSSPSGRVTGELFF. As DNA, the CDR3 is TGTGCCAGCAGCTCGCCTAGCGGGAGGGTTACCGGGGAGCTGTTTTTT.

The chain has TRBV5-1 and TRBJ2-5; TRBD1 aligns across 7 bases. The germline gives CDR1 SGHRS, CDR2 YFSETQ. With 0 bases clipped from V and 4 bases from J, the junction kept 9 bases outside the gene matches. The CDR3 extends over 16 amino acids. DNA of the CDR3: TGCGCCAGCAGCTTGGTAGGGGGCTGGGTCGGAGAGACCCAGTACTTC. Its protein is CASSLVGGWVGETQYF. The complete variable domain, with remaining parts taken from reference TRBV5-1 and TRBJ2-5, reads KAGVTQTPRYLIKTRGQQVTLSCSPISGHRSVSWYQQTPGQGLQFLFEYFSETQRNKGNFPGRFSGRQFSNSRSEMNVSTLELGDSALYLCASSLVGGWVGETQYFGPGTRLLVL.

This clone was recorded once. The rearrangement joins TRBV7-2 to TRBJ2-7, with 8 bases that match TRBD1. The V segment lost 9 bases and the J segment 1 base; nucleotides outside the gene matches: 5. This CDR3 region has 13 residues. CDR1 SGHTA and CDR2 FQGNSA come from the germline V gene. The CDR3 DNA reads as TGTGCCAGTCGGGGACAGGCGTCCTACGAGCAGTACTTC. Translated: CASRGQASYEQYF.

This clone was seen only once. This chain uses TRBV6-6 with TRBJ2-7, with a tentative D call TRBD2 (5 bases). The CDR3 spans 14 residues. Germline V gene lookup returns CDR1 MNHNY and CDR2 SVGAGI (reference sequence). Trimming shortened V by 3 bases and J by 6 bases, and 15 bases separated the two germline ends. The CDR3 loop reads CASSYITEEGEQYF. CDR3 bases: TGTGCCAGCAGTTATATCACGGAAGAGGGCGAGCAGTACTTC.

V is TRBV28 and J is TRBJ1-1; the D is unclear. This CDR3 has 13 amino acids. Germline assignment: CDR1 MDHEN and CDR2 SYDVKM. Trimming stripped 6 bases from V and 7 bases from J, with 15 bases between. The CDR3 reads CASSPLGQIEAFF. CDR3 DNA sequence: TGTGCCAGCAGCCCCCTTGGGCAGATTGAAGCTTTCTTT.

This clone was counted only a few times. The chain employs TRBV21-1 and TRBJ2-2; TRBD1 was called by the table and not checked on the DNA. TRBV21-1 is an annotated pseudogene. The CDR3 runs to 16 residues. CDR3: CASSKVGDRETGELFF. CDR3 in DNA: TGTGCCAGCAGCAAAGTCGGGGACAGGGAAACCGGGGAGCTGTTTTTT.

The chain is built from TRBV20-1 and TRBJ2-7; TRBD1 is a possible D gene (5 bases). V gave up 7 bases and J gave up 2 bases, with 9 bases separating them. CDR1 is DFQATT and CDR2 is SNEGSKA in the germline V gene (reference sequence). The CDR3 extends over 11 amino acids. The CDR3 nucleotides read TGCAGTGTCCAGGGTCCCTACGAGCAGTACTTC. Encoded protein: CSVQGPYEQYF.

CDR3 sequence: CASRRGNEETQYF. The DNA of the CDR3 is TGTGCCAGCAGACGCGGGAATGAAGAGACCCAGTACTTC. The V call is TRBV6-5, the J call TRBJ2-5; D is possibly TRBD2 (6 bases). Germline V gene data show CDR1 as MNHEY and CDR2 as SVGAGI. Trimming shortened V by 6 bases and J by 3 bases, and 11 bases separated the two germline ends. This CDR3 spans 13 amino acids.

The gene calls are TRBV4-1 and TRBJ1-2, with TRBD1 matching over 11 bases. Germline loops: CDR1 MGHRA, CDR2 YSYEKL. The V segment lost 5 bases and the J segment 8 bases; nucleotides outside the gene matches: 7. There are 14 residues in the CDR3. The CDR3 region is CASSMGQGGLGYTF. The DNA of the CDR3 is TGCGCCAGCAGCATGGGACAGGGGGGTCTGGGCTACACCTTC.

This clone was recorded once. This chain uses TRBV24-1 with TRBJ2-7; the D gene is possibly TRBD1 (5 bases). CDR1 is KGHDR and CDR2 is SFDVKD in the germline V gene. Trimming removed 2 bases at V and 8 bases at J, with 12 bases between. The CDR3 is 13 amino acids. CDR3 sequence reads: CATSDSKGWKQYV. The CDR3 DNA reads TGTGCCACCAGTGATTCCAAGGGGTGGAAGCAGTACGTC.

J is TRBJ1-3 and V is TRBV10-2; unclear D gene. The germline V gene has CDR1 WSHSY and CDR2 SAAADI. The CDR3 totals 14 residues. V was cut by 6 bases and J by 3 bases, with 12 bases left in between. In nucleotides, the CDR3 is TGCGCCAGCAGCAGAGGGCTCGATGGAAACACCATATATTTT. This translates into CASSRGLDGNTIYF.

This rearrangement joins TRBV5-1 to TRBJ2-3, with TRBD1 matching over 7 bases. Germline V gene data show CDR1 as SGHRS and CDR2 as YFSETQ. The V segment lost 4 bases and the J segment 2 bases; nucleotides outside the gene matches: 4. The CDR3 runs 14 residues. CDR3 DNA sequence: TGCGCCAGCAGCCGGGACAGCAACACAGATACGCAGTATTTT. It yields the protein CASSRDSNTDTQYF. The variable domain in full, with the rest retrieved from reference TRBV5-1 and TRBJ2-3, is KAGVTQTPRYLIKTRGQQVTLSCSPISGHRSVSWYQQTPGQGLQFLFEYFSETQRNKGNFPGRFSGRQFSNSRSEMNVSTLELGDSALYLCASSRDSNTDTQYFGPGTRLTVL.

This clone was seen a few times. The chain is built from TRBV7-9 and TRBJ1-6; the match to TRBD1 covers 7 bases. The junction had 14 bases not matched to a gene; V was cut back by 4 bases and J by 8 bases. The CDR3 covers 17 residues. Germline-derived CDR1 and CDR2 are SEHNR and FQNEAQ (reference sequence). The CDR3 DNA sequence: TGTGCCAGCAGCTCCACATTAGGAGACAGGGTTTATTCACCCCTCCACTTT. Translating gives CASSSTLGDRVYSPLHF.

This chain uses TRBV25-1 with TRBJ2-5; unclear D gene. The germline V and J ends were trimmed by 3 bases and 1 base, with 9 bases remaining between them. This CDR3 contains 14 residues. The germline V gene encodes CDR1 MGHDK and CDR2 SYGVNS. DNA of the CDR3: TGTGCCAGCAGTGACCGAGGATCCCAAGAGACCCAGTACTTC. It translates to CASSDRGSQETQYF.